This TCR beta chain was captured in a study of identical twins. Study-wide findings and caveats: Conclusions leaned on cross-sectional statistical analysis and did not track the same donors over time.

One entry per CDR3 protein, called by TCRdb with MiXCR from the 5' RACE reads. This table holds 250,000 to 300,000 distinct CDR3 sequences, roughly 10% found once. This CDR3 comprises 13 residues. Germline V CDR1 and CDR2: MDHEN, SYDVKM. The V gene lost 2 bases and the J gene lost 7 bases, with 8 bases spanning the gap. This clonotype occurred many times. Its target is unknown. These same records also appear under a second study, on yellow fever vaccine responses in identical twins.

The receptor was derived from a woman aged 18 to 35 in good health. Specimen: CD8+ T cells sorted from blood. The chain is built from TRBV28 and TRBJ2-2; possible D gene TRBD2, 5 bases. The CDR3: CASSLPRGGELFF. As DNA, the CDR3 is TGTGCCAGCAGTTTACCCCGGGGCGGGGAGCTGTTTTTT.